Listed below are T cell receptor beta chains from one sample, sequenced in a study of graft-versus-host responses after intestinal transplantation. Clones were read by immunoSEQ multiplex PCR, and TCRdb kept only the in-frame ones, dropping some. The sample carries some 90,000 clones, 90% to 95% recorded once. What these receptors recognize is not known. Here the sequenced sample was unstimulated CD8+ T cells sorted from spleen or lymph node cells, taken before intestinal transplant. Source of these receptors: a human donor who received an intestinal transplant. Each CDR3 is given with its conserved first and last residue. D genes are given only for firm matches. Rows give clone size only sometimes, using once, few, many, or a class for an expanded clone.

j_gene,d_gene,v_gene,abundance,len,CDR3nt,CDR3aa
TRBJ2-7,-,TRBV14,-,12,TGTGCCAGCAGCCAAGTCTTCTACGAGCAGTACTTC,CASSQVFYEQYF
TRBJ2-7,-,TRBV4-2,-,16,TGTGCCAGCAGCCAAGAGTTGGGGGAGGAAGGGTACGAGCAGTACTTC,CASSQELGEEGYEQYF
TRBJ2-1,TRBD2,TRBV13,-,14,TGTGCCAGCAGCCTAGGACTAGCCAGCGGTGAGCAGTTCTTC,CASSLGLASGEQFF
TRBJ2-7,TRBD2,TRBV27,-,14,TGTGCCAGCAGTTTTAGCGGGAGGGCCCCCGAGCAGTACTTC,CASSFSGRAPEQYF
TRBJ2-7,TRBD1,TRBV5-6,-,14,TGTGCCAGCAGCTGGGGGACAGGGACCTACGAGCAGTACTTC,CASSWGTGTYEQYF
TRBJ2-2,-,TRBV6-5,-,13,TGTGCCAGCAGTATCGACGGGGGCGGGGAGCTGTTTTTT,CASSIDGGGELFF
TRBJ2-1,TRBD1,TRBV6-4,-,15,TGTGCCAGCAGTGACCAGGCAGGGGGTTACAATGAGCAGTTCTTC,CASSDQAGGYNEQFF
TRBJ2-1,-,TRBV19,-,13,TGTGCCAGTAGTGAGGGGGGGGCCGATGAGCAGTTCTTC,CASSEGGADEQFF
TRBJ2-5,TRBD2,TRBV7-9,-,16,TGTGCCAGCAGCTTAGATAGCGGGAGTAAACAAGAGACCCAGTACTTC,CASSLDSGSKQETQYF
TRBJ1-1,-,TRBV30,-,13,TGTGCCTGGAGTGTAGTCCGGGGCACTGAAGCTTTCTTT,CAWSVVRGTEAFF
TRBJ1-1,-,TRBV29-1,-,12,TGCAGCGTTGAGGGACAGAACACTGAAGCTTTCTTT,CSVEGQNTEAFF
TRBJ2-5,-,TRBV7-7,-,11,TGTGCCAGCAGCTTCAGGGAGACCCAGTACTTC,CASSFRETQYF
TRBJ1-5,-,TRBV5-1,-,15,TGCGCCAGCAGCTTGGATGCGGGGGAAGGTCAGCCCCAGCATTTT,CASSLDAGEGQPQHF
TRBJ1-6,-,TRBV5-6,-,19,TGTGCCAGCAGCTTTGGGGTCATGGGCGTCGGGACAAAAAATTCACCCCTCCACTTT,CASSFGVMGVGTKNSPLHF
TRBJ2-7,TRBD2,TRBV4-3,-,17,TGCGCCAGCAGCCAAGAGCAGCGGGGGGGGCTTCGGAACGAGCAGTACTTC,CASSQEQRGGLRNEQYF
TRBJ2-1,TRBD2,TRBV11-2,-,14,TGTGCCAGCAGCCCTTTACTAGCGGGAGGGATGCAGTTCTTC,CASSPLLAGGMQFF
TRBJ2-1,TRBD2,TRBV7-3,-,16,TGTGCCAGCAGCCCTCTCGGCGGGGGGACCTACAATGAGCAGTTCTTC,CASSPLGGGTYNEQFF
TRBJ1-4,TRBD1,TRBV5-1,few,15,TGCGCCAGCAGCTCGTGGACAGGGACCTCAGGAGAACTGTTTTTT,CASSSWTGTSGELFF
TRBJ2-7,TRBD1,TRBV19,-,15,TGTGCCAGTAGTACCGGACAGGGGGGGTCCTACGAGCAGTACTTC,CASSTGQGGSYEQYF
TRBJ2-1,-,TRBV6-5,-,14,TGTGCCAGCAGTTCCTCCGCAGCGTACAATGAGCAGTTCTTC,CASSSSAAYNEQFF
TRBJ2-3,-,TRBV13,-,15,TGTGCCAGCAGCTTAGGCCTAGGGAGGATGGATACGCAGTATTTT,CASSLGLGRMDTQYF
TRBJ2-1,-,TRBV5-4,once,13,TGTGCCAGCAGCTTGGACAGCTACAATGAGCAGTTCTTC,CASSLDSYNEQFF
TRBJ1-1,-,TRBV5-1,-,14,TGCGCCAGCAGCTTGGAAGGGGCAAACACTGAAGCTTTCTTT,CASSLEGANTEAFF
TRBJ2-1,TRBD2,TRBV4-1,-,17,TGCGCCAGCAGCCAAGGTTACGGCGGGGGGCAGACAGATGAGCAGTTCTTC,CASSQGYGGGQTDEQFF
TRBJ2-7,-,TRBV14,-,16,TGTGCCAGCAGCCAGAGGGATGGGGGACACCACTACGAGCAGTACTTC,CASSQRDGGHHYEQYF
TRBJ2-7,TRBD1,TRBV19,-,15,TGTGCCAGTAGCCTGGGACAGGGCCGGTCCTACGAGCAGTACTTC,CASSLGQGRSYEQYF
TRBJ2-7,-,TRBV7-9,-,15,TGTGCCAGCAGCCCCGCCCGACTAGGAGACTACGAGCAGTACTTC,CASSPARLGDYEQYF
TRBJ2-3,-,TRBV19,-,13,TGTGCCAGTAGGGTCGGGAGCACAGATACGCAGTATTTT,CASRVGSTDTQYF
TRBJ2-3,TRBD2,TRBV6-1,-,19,TGTGCCAGCAGTGGGGGGACTAGCGGGAGAGAGTATGACACAGATACGCAGTATTTT,CASSGGTSGREYDTDTQYF
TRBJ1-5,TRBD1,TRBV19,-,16,TGTGCCAGTGTAAAGTCGGGGACAGGGGTCAATCAGCCCCAGCATTTT,CASVKSGTGVNQPQHF
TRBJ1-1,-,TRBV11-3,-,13,TGTGCCAGCAGCCCGGAGGCTTACACTGAAGCTTTCTTT,CASSPEAYTEAFF
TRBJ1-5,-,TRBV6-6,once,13,TGTGCCAGCAGTTACCCGGGGAATCAGCCCCAGCATTTT,CASSYPGNQPQHF
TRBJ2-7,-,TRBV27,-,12,TGTGCCAGCATGGACACGTACTACGAGCAGTACTTC,CASMDTYYEQYF
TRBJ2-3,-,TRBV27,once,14,TGTGCCAGCAGTTTAATAGCAGGCACAGATACGCAGTATTTT,CASSLIAGTDTQYF
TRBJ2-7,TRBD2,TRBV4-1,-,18,TGCGCCAGCAGCCAAGACCGACGCCCGGGACTAGACCACTACGAGCAGTACTTC,CASSQDRRPGLDHYEQYF
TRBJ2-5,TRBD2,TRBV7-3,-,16,TGTGCCAGCAGCCCGGAAGGACCAGCGGGGAAGGAGACCCAGTACTTC,CASSPEGPAGKETQYF
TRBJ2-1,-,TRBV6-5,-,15,TGTGCCAGCAGTTCCACTAGCCCCTTCTACAATGAGCAGTTCTTC,CASSSTSPFYNEQFF
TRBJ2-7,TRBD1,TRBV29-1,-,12,TGCAGCGTTCAGGGGGCGGGATACGAGCAGTACTTC,CSVQGAGYEQYF
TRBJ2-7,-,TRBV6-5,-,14,TGTGCCAGCAGTAAAGTGGGGGGACGGGGCGAGCAGTACTTC,CASSKVGGRGEQYF
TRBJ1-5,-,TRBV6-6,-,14,TGTGCCAGCAGTTACTCGGGAGCAACTCAGCCCCAGCATTTT,CASSYSGATQPQHF